The sequence of this T cell receptor beta chain was determined in a study of early T cells in non-severe SARS-CoV-2 infection. Study overall: The authors sequenced bulk RNA from unsorted whole blood, leaving chains unpaired. The study, taken as a whole, reports: Matching with VDJdb favored anti-spike CD8 responses (missing private and CD4 specificities).

This CDR3 is 14 amino acids long. Germline assignment: CDR1 SNHLY and CDR2 FYNNEI. Germline trimming cut 4 bases from V and 7 bases from J; bases unmatched to any gene: 6. Unique molecular identifiers were affixed to single, distinct cDNA molecules. MiXCR, run by TCRdb on the 5' RACE reads, gives a single entry per CDR3 protein. The table lists tens of thousands of distinct CDR3 sequences, more than 5% of them singletons, with 7% to 9.5% in the top ten. The sample holds many counts of this clonotype. Its antigen is as yet unknown. This TCR came from an adult who was a healthcare worker with PCR-confirmed SARS-CoV-2 infection or an uninfected control (not recorded which). The V call is TRBV2, the J call TRBJ1-4, with TRBD1 identical over 7 bases. Sequencing was performed on whole blood. CDR3 residues: CASSAGTAGEKLFF. Here the CDR3 DNA reads TGTGCCAGCAGTGCCGGGACAGCCGGTGAAAAACTGTTTTTT.